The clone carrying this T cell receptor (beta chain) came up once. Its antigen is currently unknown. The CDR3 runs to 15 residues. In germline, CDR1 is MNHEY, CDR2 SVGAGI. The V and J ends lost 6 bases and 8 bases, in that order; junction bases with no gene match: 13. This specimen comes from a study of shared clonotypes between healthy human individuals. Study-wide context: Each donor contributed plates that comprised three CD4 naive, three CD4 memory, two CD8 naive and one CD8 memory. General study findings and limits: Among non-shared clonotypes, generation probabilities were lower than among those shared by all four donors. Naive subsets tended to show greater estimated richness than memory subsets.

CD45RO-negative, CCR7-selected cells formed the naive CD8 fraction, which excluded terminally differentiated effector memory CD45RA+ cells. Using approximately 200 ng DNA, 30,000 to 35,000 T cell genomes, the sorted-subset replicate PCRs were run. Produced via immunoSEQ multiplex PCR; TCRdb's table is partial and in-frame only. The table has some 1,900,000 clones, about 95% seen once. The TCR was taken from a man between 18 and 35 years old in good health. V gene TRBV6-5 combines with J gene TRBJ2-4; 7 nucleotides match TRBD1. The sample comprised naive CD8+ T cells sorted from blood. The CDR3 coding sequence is TGTGCCAGCAGCAACATCGTCGACAGGGAGTACATTCAGTACTTC. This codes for CASSNIVDREYIQYF.